Listed here are 21 T cell receptor beta chains from one sample, sequenced in a study of Graves' ophthalmopathy and Graves' hyperthyroidism (dated 2018 in TCRdb). Sequencer: Illumina HiSeq 2000. For repertoire sequencing, TCR beta CDR3 regions were amplified from RNA transcripts. The first round of RT-PCR was done with HTBI primers and the Qiagen OneStep RT-PCR kit, and was followed by a second round of multiplex PCR, then size selection and purification. TCRdb redid the processing of the public reads, applying fastp at Q25 and MiXCR, and retained in-frame beta chains. Identical CDR3 proteins give one entry, which carries the most common genes and DNA. The sample table holds some 390,000 distinct CDR3 sequences, of which roughly 18% were seen once. The leading ten clones occupy around 1.5% of the sample. The sequencing sample was made of peripheral blood. The origin of the receptors is a woman younger than 35 with Graves' ophthalmopathy. Donor details come from another sample of the same person, matched by shared clones.

This clonotype was found many times. The V call is TRBV7-2, the J call TRBJ2-7; 7 positions match TRBD1. CDR1 SGHTA and CDR2 FQGNSA come from the germline V gene. The CDR3 is 15 amino acids. Germline trimming cut 5 bases from V and 0 bases from J; bases unmatched to any gene: 7. The DNA for the CDR3 is TGTGCCAGCAGCCGACGGGCAGGGGGCTCCTACGAGCAGTACTTC. Its translation: CASSRRAGGSYEQYF.

This clonotype was detected ten times or more. The rearrangement joins TRBV6-2 or TRBV6-3 to TRBJ2-7; D is undetermined. Germline values: CDR1 MNHEY, CDR2 SVGEGT. V dropped 8 bases and J dropped 3 bases, with 17 bases sitting between them. CDR3 length: 14 amino acids. The CDR3 loop is CASSLPGTGYEQYF. The DNA of the CDR3 is TGTGCCAGCTCGCTTCCAGGTACTGGCTACGAGCAGTACTTC.

This clonotype has a count of ten or more. This chain links TRBV6-1 with TRBJ2-2, with D possibly matching TRBD1 (6 bases). The CDR3 runs 15 residues. Trimming removed 4 bases from V and 0 bases from J, with 9 bases in between. Germline CDR1 is MNHNS and CDR2 is SASEGT. The CDR3: CASSGGQANTGELFF. DNA of the CDR3: TGTGCCAGCAGTGGGGGACAAGCGAACACCGGGGAGCTGTTTTTT.

This clonotype was counted ten times or more. J is TRBJ2-7 and V is TRBV12-3 or TRBV12-4; D gene unclear. This CDR3 region has 14 residues. V was shortened by 0 bases and J by 6 bases, with 12 bases between the two germline ends. CDR3 sequence: CASSLAIGGREQYF. The CDR3 nucleotides read TGTGCCAGCAGTTTAGCGATAGGCGGCCGCGAGCAGTACTTC.

This clonotype came up a few times. The J gene is TRBJ1-6, the V gene TRBV6-1, with a weak D call TRBD1 (6 bases). The germline V gene encodes CDR1 MNHNS and CDR2 SASEGT. This CDR3 is built from 15 residues. The ends were cut back, 6 bases at V and 6 bases at J, with 15 bases in the middle. In DNA form, the CDR3 reads TGTGCCAGCAGAGCTGATATAGGGGGTAATTCACCCCTCCACTTT. Its translation is CASRADIGGNSPLHF.

This clonotype showed up many times. The rearrangement uses TRBV7-9 and TRBJ1-2; 11 nucleotides agree with TRBD1. The CDR3 runs 13 residues. Germline CDR1 and CDR2: SEHNR and FQNEAQ (reference sequence). With 5 bases clipped from V and 8 bases from J, the junction kept 4 bases outside the gene matches. In DNA form, the CDR3 reads TGTGCCAGCAGCGGGGACAGGGGGAACGGCTACACCTTC. This translates into CASSGDRGNGYTF. Full variable domain (remainder filled in from reference TRBV7-9 and TRBJ1-2): DTGVSQNPRHKITKRGQNVTFRCDPISEHNRLYWYRQTLGQGPEFLTYFQNEAQLEKSRLLSDRFSAERPKGSFSTLEIQRTEQGDSAMYLCASSGDRGNGYTFGSGTRLTVV.

This clonotype appeared many times. The chain recombines TRBV7-2 with TRBJ1-1, with D hard to call. Germline V gene sequence: CDR1 SGHTA, CDR2 FQGNSA. V dropped 3 bases and J dropped 6 bases, with 8 bases sitting between them. This CDR3 region has 12 residues. DNA of the CDR3: TGTGCCAGCAGCTTCAATCCCCCTGAAGCTTTCTTT. Its protein is CASSFNPPEAFF.

This clonotype was recorded many times. V gene TRBV6-4 combines with J gene TRBJ1-5, with D maybe TRBD1 (6 bases). This CDR3 region has 13 residues. Germline V gene data show CDR1 as MRHNA and CDR2 as SNTAGT. V was pared by 2 bases and J by 12 bases, with 14 bases between. The CDR3 coding sequence is TGTGCCAGCAGTGACCCGGGACAAAAGATCCAGCATTTT. It translates to CASSDPGQKIQHF.

The V call is TRBV6-5, the J call TRBJ1-6; 7 positions agree with TRBD1. J was trimmed by 10 bases and V by 2 bases; bases with no gene match: 5. CDR3 length equals 14 residues. Per the germline V gene, CDR1 is MNHEY and CDR2 is SVGAGI. DNA of the CDR3: TGTGCCAGCAGTTACGAGGGGGCGCGATCACCCCTCCACTTT. Translated: CASSYEGARSPLHF.

The gene calls are TRBV9 and TRBJ2-2; D unclear. V was shortened by 5 bases and J by 3 bases, with 17 bases between the two germline ends. The CDR3 consists of 16 residues. CDR1 SGDLS and CDR2 YYNGEE come from the germline V gene. DNA for the CDR3: TGTGCCAGCAGAGGAGACCCACCCCGGCACACCGGGGAGCTGTTTTTT. Amino acids: CASRGDPPRHTGELFF.

This clonotype was recorded many times. The genes are TRBV30 and TRBJ1-1; 9 nucleotides agree with TRBD1. V gave up 8 bases and J gave up 4 bases; unmatched junction bases: 11. Germline CDR1 is GTSNPN and CDR2 is SVGIG (reference sequence). There are 14 residues in the CDR3. The CDR3 bases are TGTGCCGGTTACAGGGGGCCCTCATCCACTGAAGCTTTCTTT. Translation gives CAGYRGPSSTEAFF.

This clonotype has ten or more counts. This rearrangement joins TRBV29-1 to TRBJ1-5; unclear D gene. The CDR3 has 12 residues. The ends were cut back, 4 bases at V and 0 bases at J, with 4 bases in the middle. In germline, CDR1 is SQVTM, CDR2 ANQGSEA. CDR3 protein: CSVASSNQPQHF. CDR3 nucleotides: TGCAGCGTTGCCTCTAGCAATCAGCCCCAGCATTTT.

In this sample, this clonotype turned up many times. The J gene is TRBJ2-5, the V gene TRBV11-2; 15 bases are a match to TRBD2. The germline V gene encodes CDR1 SGHAT and CDR2 FQNNGV. Germline trimming cut 1 base from V and 5 bases from J; bases unmatched to any gene: 5. The CDR3 has 17 residues. CDR3 sequence: CASSLGTSGGAGETQYF. The CDR3 DNA sequence: TGTGCCAGCAGCTTAGGGACTAGCGGGGGGGCAGGGGAGACCCAGTACTTC.

The J gene is TRBJ2-7, the V gene TRBV6-2 or TRBV6-3; 11 bases agree with TRBD2. With V trimmed by 7 bases and J by 7 bases, 15 bases remained unmatched. The CDR3 has 16 residues. Germline lookup yields CDR1 MNHEY and CDR2 SVGEGT. The CDR3 here is CASTGTSGTLVREQYF. In nucleotides, the CDR3 is TGTGCCAGCACTGGGACTAGCGGAACCCTAGTACGGGAGCAGTACTTC.

Ten or more counts support this clonotype. V usage is TRBV6-2 or TRBV6-3 and J usage is TRBJ2-7; D is ambiguous. Germline V CDR1 and CDR2: MNHEY, SVGEGT. The length of the CDR3 is 11 residues. V lost 6 bases and J 3 bases, leaving 6 bases between the germline ends. The chain's CDR3 is CASRLIYEQYF. In DNA form, the CDR3 reads TGTGCCAGCAGACTCATCTACGAGCAGTACTTC.

In DNA form, the CDR3 reads TGTGCCAGCACCCTGGACACTAATTCACCCCTCCACTTT. Its protein product is CASTLDTNSPLHF. The chain employs TRBV6-5 and TRBJ1-6; a weak D match, TRBD1 (5 bases). The CDR3 spans 13 residues. Germline-derived CDR1 and CDR2 are MNHEY and SVGAGI. V gave up 7 bases and J gave up 6 bases, with 10 bases separating them.

The V gene is TRBV10-1, the J gene TRBJ2-5, with D unresolved. This CDR3 has 13 residues. The V end was cut by 2 bases, the J end by 1 base, with 5 bases between. Per the germline V gene, CDR1 is WNHNN and CDR2 is SYGVQD (reference sequence). The chain's CDR3 is CASSESIQETQYF. In DNA form, the CDR3 reads TGCGCCAGCAGTGAGAGCATCCAAGAGACCCAGTACTTC.

This clonotype was found many times. V and J are TRBV11-2 and TRBJ2-5; possibly TRBD1 for D (6 bases). Germline V lookup: CDR1 SGHAT, CDR2 FQNNGV. This CDR3 has 15 amino acids. V was cut by 4 bases and J by 1 base, with 13 bases left in between. CDR3 DNA sequence: TGTGCCAGCAGCTCTGGGGCCAGGGGCCAAGAGACCCAGTACTTC. Its translation is CASSSGARGQETQYF.

The rearrangement links TRBV6-2 or TRBV6-3 to TRBJ2-5, with 9 positions matching TRBD2. The CDR3 runs 19 residues. Germline V gives CDR1 MNHEY, CDR2 SVGEGT. Trimming took 0 bases from V and 4 from J; bases not matched to a gene: 15. This chain's CDR3 is CASSYSSATRTSEGETQYF. The CDR3 region has the DNA TGTGCCAGCAGTTACTCAAGCGCCACCCGGACTAGCGAAGGAGAGACCCAGTACTTC.

The table lists this clonotype with many counts. The chain is built from TRBV10-2 and TRBJ2-5, with 7 bases aligning to TRBD1. Trimming at V came to 2 bases and at J to 7 bases, leaving 7 bases not matched to a gene. The CDR3 extends over 14 amino acids. Germline-derived CDR1 and CDR2 are WSHSY and SAAADI. The CDR3 DNA reads as TGCGCCAGCAGTGAGAGAGGGACAGTCGTGACCCAGTACTTC. Protein product: CASSERGTVVTQYF.

This clonotype was counted at least ten times. The rearrangement uses TRBV27 and TRBJ1-6; D gene unclear. The CDR3 contains 14 residues. The V end was cut by 4 bases, the J end by 9 bases, with 13 bases between. Germline loops: CDR1 MNHEY, CDR2 SMNVEV (reference sequence). CDR3 loop: CASSYDKRGSPLHF. The CDR3 DNA reads as TGTGCCAGCAGTTACGACAAGAGAGGTTCACCCCTCCACTTT.